This TCR beta chain was recorded in a study of CD8 T cells in cerebrospinal fluid in Alzheimer's disease. No DNA is given; TCRdb re-called the 10x single-cell sequencing reads and lists each CDR3 protein once. The sample's table shows about 820 distinct CDR3 sequences. The CDR3 loop spans 13 amino acids. The V gene's germline CDR1 is KGHSH and CDR2 LQKENI. The source is a human donor with Parkinson's disease. This chain connects TRBV18 to TRBJ2-7. Input material: cerebrospinal fluid. The CDR3 region is CASSPLYGDEQYF. Supplemented by reference TRBV18 and TRBJ2-7, the full variable domain reads NAGVMQNPRHLVRRRGQEARLRCSPMKGHSHVYWYRQLPEEGLKFMVYLQKENIIDESGMPKERFSAEFPKEGPSILRIQQVVRGDSAAYFCASSPLYGDEQYFGPGTRLTVT.